The next 18 T cell receptor beta chains were all read from a single sample in a study of T cell clonality in common variable immunodeficiency. The data were produced by immunoSEQ multiplex PCR, yet TCRdb's version contains in-frame clones alone and is incomplete. This sample carries under 50,000 clones and no singletons, and 0.6% to 0.8% goes to the top ten. Sequencing was done on a sample of peripheral blood mononuclear cells. The receptors originated from a person aged 18 to 70 in good health.

The sequenced part of the CDR3 DNA is TGTGCCAGCAGTGAAGGACAGGGGTCTTCGTATGGC. The encoded protein is CASSEGQGSSYG. The whole CDR3 sequence is CASSEGQGSSYGYTF. This chain links TRBV6-4 with TRBJ1-2, with 9 bases that match TRBD1. From the germline J gene comes the end of the CDR3, since the read stops 3 residues before it. Per germline, CDR1 MRHNA and CDR2 SNTAGT. The ends lost 3 bases at V and 5 bases at J; junction bases unmatched: 7. This CDR3 region has 15 residues.

This clone was seen repeatedly, ten times or more. From the germline J gene comes the end of the CDR3, since the read stops 3 residues before it. The rearrangement uses TRBV6-1 and TRBJ2-7, with D perhaps TRBD1 (5 bases). This CDR3 comprises 13 residues. Germline V gene lookup returns CDR1 MNHNS and CDR2 SASEGT. V was trimmed by 3 bases and J by 1 base, leaving 7 bases between them. CDR3 sequence reads: CASSDAGSYEQYF. The sequenced CDR3 bases are TGTGCCAGCAGTGACGCAGGGTCCTACGAG.

This clone was observed at least ten times. The DNA ends 3 residues before the CDR3 does, and the rest of the CDR3 is filled in from the germline J gene. The chain recombines TRBV19 with TRBJ1-1, with TRBD1 matching 8 bases. Germline V CDR1 and CDR2: LNHDA, SQIVND (reference sequence). The V gene end was trimmed by 8 bases and the J gene end by 1 base; junction bases not matched to a gene: 15. This CDR3 is 17 amino acids long. The CDR3 DNA, read in part, is TGTGCCAGTGCAACCAGAGGTCGGGACAGGCAGAACACTGAA. Its protein is CASATRGRDRQNTE. The whole CDR3 protein reads CASATRGRDRQNTEAFF. The full variable domain, in which reference TRBV19 and TRBJ1-1 provide the parts outside the CDR3, is DGGITQSPKYLFRKEGQNVTLSCEQNLNHDAMYWYRQDPGQGLRLIYYSQIVNDFQKGDIAEGYSVSREKKESFPLTVTSAQKNPTAFYLCASATRGRDRQNTEAFFGQGTRLTVV.

This clone was observed many times. With the read ending 3 residues before the CDR3 end, the germline J gene is used to fill in that end. The chain uses TRBV19 and TRBJ2-2; 9 positions agree with TRBD2. After removal of 6 bases from V and 5 bases from J, the junction contained 10 bases not matched to a gene. Germline V lookup: CDR1 LNHDA, CDR2 SQIVND (reference sequence). The CDR3 runs to 16 residues. This CDR3 reads CASRGKAGGRTGELFF. CDR3 DNA (partial): TGTGCCAGTAGGGGGAAAGCGGGAGGCAGAACCGGGGAG.

This clone was observed many times. Read coverage stops 3 residues before the CDR3 terminus; the germline J gene supplies the remainder. The rearrangement links TRBV19 to TRBJ1-6; tentative D call: TRBD1 (5 bases). CDR1 LNHDA and CDR2 SQIVND come from the germline V gene (reference sequence). This CDR3 has 14 residues. Trimming pared 6 bases from V and 11 bases from J, leaving 17 bases between. The chain's CDR3 is CASRSGHRDTPLHF. Partial CDR3 DNA: TGTGCCAGTAGATCAGGACACCGAGATACACCC.

This clone was counted many times. The CDR3 end is not reached by the read, which stops 3 residues before it; the germline J gene fills it in. The rearrangement links TRBV27 to TRBJ2-7; tentatively, D is TRBD1 (6 bases). Per the germline V gene, CDR1 is MNHEY and CDR2 is SMNVEV (reference sequence). The V end was cut by 9 bases, the J end by 1 base, with 10 bases between. This CDR3 has 12 residues. The CDR3 bases that were read are TGTGCCAGGGGGACACAATCCTACGAG. Its translation: CARGTQSYE. The complete CDR3 protein is CARGTQSYEQYF.

The sample holds many counts of this clone. The CDR3 extends 3 residues past the end of the read, so its final part is completed from the germline J gene. This chain joins TRBV5-4 and TRBJ1-1, with D tentatively TRBD1 (5 bases). Germline CDR1 SGHNT, CDR2 YYREEE (reference sequence). The V end was cut by 4 bases, the J end by 5 bases, with 15 bases between. The CDR3 runs 14 residues. The sequenced part of the CDR3 DNA is TGTGCCAGCAGCGTGGTTGCGGGGGGAACTGAA. Protein sequence: CASSVVAGGTE. The complete CDR3 protein is CASSVVAGGTEAFF.

This clone was detected many times. The CDR3 loop is CASSLGQGAGYEQYF. The sequenced CDR3 bases are TGTGCCAGCAGCTTGGGGCAGGGTGCAGGGTACGAG. The chain employs TRBV5-6 and TRBJ2-7; the D gene is possibly TRBD1 (5 bases). The read ends 3 residues early relative to the CDR3; the germline J gene fills the gap. CDR3 length: 15 residues. V was clipped by 0 bases and J by 4 bases, with 14 bases between them. Germline lookup yields CDR1 SGHDT and CDR2 YYEEEE.

In its sample, this clone was seen many times. The read terminates 3 residues ahead of where the CDR3 ends, so the germline J gene completes it. The gene calls are TRBV6-2 or TRBV6-3 and TRBJ1-2, with TRBD1 matching 8 bases. This CDR3 region has 13 residues. Germline V gives CDR1 MNHEY, CDR2 SVGEGT. Incomplete CDR3 DNA: TGTGCCAGCAGTTACGGACAGGGCTTGGGC. This encodes CASSYGQGLG. The complete CDR3 reads CASSYGQGLGYTF.

Ten or more counts support this clone. The read comes to an end 3 residues before the CDR3 does, leaving the germline J gene to fill in the end. The rearrangement uses TRBV19 and TRBJ1-2; possibly TRBD1 for D (5 bases). The CDR3 totals 14 residues. The ends were cut back, 3 bases at V and 2 bases at J, with 10 bases in the middle. Germline CDR1 is LNHDA and CDR2 is SQIVND (reference sequence). The CDR3 spells CASSINRQNYGYTF. CDR3 DNA (partial): TGTGCCAGTAGTATTAACAGGCAAAACTATGGC.

The table lists this clone with many counts. CDR3 sequence: CASSHPDSYNSPLHF. The sequenced CDR3 bases are TGCGCCAGCAGCCATCCCGACAGTTATAATTCACCC. J is TRBJ1-6 and V is TRBV4-1; possibly TRBD1 for D (5 bases). The CDR3 is cut off 3 residues early in the read; its end comes from the germline J gene. V was trimmed by 3 bases and J by 4 bases, leaving 10 bases between them. Germline CDR1 and CDR2: MGHRA and YSYEKL. The CDR3 contains 15 residues.

This clone was detected ten times or more. The read gets to within 3 residues of the CDR3 end, and the germline J gene fills in the rest. V usage is TRBV11-2 and J usage is TRBJ2-1, with D maybe TRBD1 (6 bases). CDR3 length equals 15 residues. CDR1 is SGHAT and CDR2 is FQNNGV in the germline V gene. V lost 4 bases to trimming and J lost 1 base, with 11 bases between them. CDR3: CASSSQGISYNEQFF. The DNA read from the CDR3 is TGTGCCAGCAGCTCACAGGGTATATCCTACAATGAG.

In this sample, this clone turned up many times. The sequenced fragment ends 3 residues before the CDR3 boundary, so the rest is inferred from the germline J gene. The chain links TRBV30 to TRBJ1-1; D is unclear. V dropped 3 bases and J dropped 4 bases, with 9 bases sitting between them. The CDR3 contains 12 residues. Germline assignment: CDR1 GTSNPN and CDR2 SVGIG (reference sequence). The CDR3 spells CAWSPTGTEAFF. CDR3 DNA (partial): TGTGCCTGGAGCCCTACGGGCACTGAA. The full variable domain, completed using reference TRBV30 and TRBJ1-1, is SQTIHQWPATLVQPVGSPLSLECTVEGTSNPNLYWYRQAAGRGLQLLFYSVGIGQISSEVPQNLSASRPQDRQFILSSKKLLLSDSGFYLCAWSPTGTEAFFGQGTRLTVV.

This clone was counted many times. Coverage ceases 3 residues before the CDR3 finishes, and the germline J gene fills in the end. Distinct nucleotide sequences in the sample also encode this CDR3. The rearrangement joins TRBV7-9 to TRBJ2-7; TRBD1 aligns across 8 bases. Germline-derived CDR1 and CDR2 are SEHNR and FQNEAQ (reference sequence). The CDR3 is 15 amino acids. After removal of 5 bases from V and 1 base from J, the junction contained 7 bases not matched to a gene. Partial CDR3 DNA: TGTGCCAGCAGCCGTCTTGGGGACAGGTCCTACGAG. It is translated as CASSRLGDRSYE. The entire CDR3 reads CASSRLGDRSYEQYF.

This clone was found many times. The observed sequence ends 3 residues before the CDR3 terminus, with the missing tail filled in from the germline J gene. The chain combines TRBV29-1 with TRBJ2-1; D remains ambiguous. The CDR3 sequence is 16 residues long. Trimming pared 7 bases from V and 0 bases from J, leaving 19 bases between. Germline V gene lookup returns CDR1 SQVTM and CDR2 ANQGSEA. CDR3 in amino acids: CSAFSYLSSSYNEQFF. The sequenced part of the CDR3 DNA is TGCAGCGCCTTTTCCTACTTATCTAGCTCCTACAATGAG.

This clone was recorded at least ten times. The read falls 3 residues short of the CDR3 end, and the missing part is taken from the germline J gene. The chain recombines TRBV12-3 or TRBV12-4 with TRBJ2-1; TRBD2 agrees at 10 bases. The CDR3 length is 17 residues. V lost 2 bases to trimming and J lost 8 bases; unmatched junction nucleotides: 12. CDR3 DNA, as far as it was read: TGTGCCAGCAGTTTACCTGAACCTAGCGGGAGCTTGGATGAG. It encodes CASSLPEPSGSLDE. The full CDR3 protein is CASSLPEPSGSLDEQFF.

This clone was seen many times. The read terminates 3 residues ahead of where the CDR3 ends, so the germline J gene completes it. V is TRBV5-4 and J is TRBJ1-1; TRBD1 matches 8 bases. Germline assignment: CDR1 SGHNT and CDR2 YYREEE (reference sequence). The CDR3 spans 14 residues. V was pared by 6 bases and J by 0 bases, with 4 bases of the junction left unmatched. The covered CDR3 bases are TGTGCCAGCACCCTGGGACAGGTGAACACTGAA. Protein: CASTLGQVNTE. The full CDR3 protein reads CASTLGQVNTEAFF.

This clone appeared many times. CDR3 region: CASSDLAGGYGELFF. The CDR3 DNA, read in part, is TGTGCCAGCAGTGATCTAGCGGGGGGCTACGGGGAG. The chain employs TRBV6-1 and TRBJ2-2; 11 nucleotides line up with TRBD2. The read halts 3 residues ahead of the CDR3 end, with the missing end drawn from the germline J gene. Losses at the gene ends were 3 bases for V and 7 bases for J; bases not matched to a gene: 4. Germline-derived CDR1 and CDR2 are MNHNS and SASEGT. CDR3 size: 15 residues.